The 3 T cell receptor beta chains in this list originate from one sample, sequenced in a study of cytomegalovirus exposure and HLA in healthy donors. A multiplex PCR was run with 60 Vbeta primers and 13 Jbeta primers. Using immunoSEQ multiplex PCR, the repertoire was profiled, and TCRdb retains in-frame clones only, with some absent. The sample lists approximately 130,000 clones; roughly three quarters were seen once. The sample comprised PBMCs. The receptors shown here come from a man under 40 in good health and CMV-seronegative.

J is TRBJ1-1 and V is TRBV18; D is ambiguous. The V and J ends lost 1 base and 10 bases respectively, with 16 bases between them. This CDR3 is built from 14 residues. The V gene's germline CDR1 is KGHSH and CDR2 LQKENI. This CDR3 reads CASSPRDIARGAFF. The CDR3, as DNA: TGTGCCAGCTCACCACGTGATATCGCACGGGGAGCTTTCTTT.

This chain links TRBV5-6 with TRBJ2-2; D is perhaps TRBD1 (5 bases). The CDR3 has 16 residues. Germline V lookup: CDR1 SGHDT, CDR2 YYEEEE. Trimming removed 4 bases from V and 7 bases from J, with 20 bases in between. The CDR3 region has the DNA TGTGCCAGCAGCCAGACTCTTAGACAGAAGTTCGGGGAGCTGTTTTTT. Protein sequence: CASSQTLRQKFGELFF.

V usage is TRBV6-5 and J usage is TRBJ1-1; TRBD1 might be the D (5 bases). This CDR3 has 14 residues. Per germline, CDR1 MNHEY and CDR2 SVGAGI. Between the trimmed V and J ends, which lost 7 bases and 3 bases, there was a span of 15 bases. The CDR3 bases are TGTGCCAGCATGCCCAGGGCGGCGCACACTGAAGCTTTCTTT. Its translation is CASMPRAAHTEAFF.